The sequence of this T cell receptor (beta chain) was determined in a study of CXCR3-negative and CXCR3-positive naive CD8 T cells. Findings and caveats of the study: A higher hydrophobicity marked the TRB CDR3s of CXCR3-positive naive cells versus CXCR3-negative naive cells.

The length of the CDR3 is 16 residues. Germline V gene sequence: CDR1 SGDLS, CDR2 YYNGEE. UMI-labeled 5' RACE yielded the TRB cDNA libraries. Each CDR3 protein gets one entry in TCRdb, which reprocessed the 5' RACE reads and gives no DNA. In all, the sample yields around 6,800 distinct CDR3 sequences. Considering frequency, this clonotype is medium-sized. Its target is unknown. V gene TRBV9 combines with J gene TRBJ2-5; with no DNA, the TCRdb D assignment of TRBD2 cannot be verified. Input material: naive CXCR3+ CD8+ T cells from blood. The subset denotes: CD45RO-CCR7+CD27+CD95- naive CD8+ T cells expressing CXCR3 (TNR3+). The source is a human donor in good health. Some clones in this sample may be carry-over from other donors' samples. CDR3 loop: CASSVGARGLQETQYF.